The source of this TCR beta chain is a study of human T cells and chemical hapten exposure. This clonotype came up a few times. The CDR3 is 14 amino acids. V lost 0 bases and J lost 7; bases outside the gene matches: 3. The germline gives CDR1 MGHRA, CDR2 YSYEKL. In TCRdb, the RACE reads were re-called with MiXCR into one record per CDR3 protein. The data contain 110,000 or so distinct CDR3 sequences, around 35% of them singletons. Time point in this sample: patch test 3, about 24 weeks after DPC sensitization. Documented treatment: therapeutic diphenylcyclopropenone sensitization with weekly scalp DPC.

This receptor was identified in a middle-aged man with alopecia areata. Some clones in this sample may be carry-over from other donors' samples. This specimen consisted of whole blood, obtained in connection with sensitization to the hapten diphenylcyclopropenone (DPC). The rearrangement links TRBV4-1 to TRBJ1-2, with 9 nucleotides matching TRBD1. For the CDR3, the DNA is TGCGCCAGCAGCCAAGATCGACAGGGGGGTGGCTACACCTTC. This encodes CASSQDRQGGGYTF.